This is a list of T cell receptor beta chains from one sample in a study of T cell responses to AZD1222 COVID-19 vaccine. Sequencing was performed with immunoSEQ multiplex PCR; in TCRdb, only in-frame clones are kept and a portion is missing. The table records approximately 120,000 clones, around 85% of them present only once. This material consisted of peripheral blood, taken 28 days after the second AZD1222 dose. The receptors were sampled from an adult who received the AZD1222 COVID-19 vaccine. CDR3s include the opening cysteine and the closing phenylalanine or tryptophan. A D gene is named only where the DNA matches it firmly. The size field is filled for only some rows; it gives once, few, many or a size class.

abundance: -; v_gene: TRBV2; d_gene: -; j_gene: TRBJ1-5; len: 14; CDR3aa: CASTLGTLGQPQHF; CDR3nt: TGTGCCAGCACTCTAGGGACATTGGGGCAGCCCCAGCATTTT
abundance: -; v_gene: TRBV6-1; d_gene: TRBD2; j_gene: TRBJ2-1; len: 16; CDR3aa: CASSESSGGTYNEQFF; CDR3nt: TGTGCCAGCAGTGAATCCAGCGGGGGGACCTACAATGAGCAGTTCTTC
abundance: few; v_gene: TRBV29-1; d_gene: TRBD1; j_gene: TRBJ2-7; len: 15; CDR3aa: CSVNLLGQGNYEQYF; CDR3nt: TGCAGCGTTAACCTTCTCGGACAGGGTAACTACGAGCAGTACTTC
abundance: -; v_gene: TRBV3-1/TRBV3-2; d_gene: TRBD1; j_gene: TRBJ2-5; len: 20; CDR3aa: CASSRSESGDRGRPQETQYF; CDR3nt: TGTGCCAGCAGCCGCAGCGAATCAGGAGACAGGGGGCGCCCCCAAGAGACCCAGTACTTC
abundance: -; v_gene: TRBV11-2; d_gene: -; j_gene: TRBJ1-2; len: 14; CDR3aa: CASSVGERVGGYTF; CDR3nt: TGTGCCAGCAGCGTTGGGGAGCGCGTCGGTGGCTACACCTTC
abundance: -; v_gene: TRBV18; d_gene: TRBD1; j_gene: TRBJ2-7; len: 14; CDR3aa: CASSPGQGPLEQYF; CDR3nt: TGTGCCAGCTCACCCGGACAGGGCCCCCTCGAGCAGTACTTC
abundance: -; v_gene: TRBV18; d_gene: -; j_gene: TRBJ1-5; len: 15; CDR3aa: CASSPIQGTNQPQHF; CDR3nt: TGTGCCAGCTCACCCATCCAGGGTACTAATCAGCCCCAGCATTTT
abundance: few; v_gene: TRBV10-3; d_gene: -; j_gene: TRBJ2-1; len: 13; CDR3aa: CAIRGRVGSEQFF; CDR3nt: TGTGCCATCAGGGGCCGGGTAGGGAGTGAGCAGTTCTTC
abundance: -; v_gene: TRBV14; d_gene: -; j_gene: TRBJ1-1; len: 13; CDR3aa: CASSQVGWTEAFF; CDR3nt: TGTGCCAGCAGCCAAGTAGGGTGGACTGAAGCTTTCTTT
abundance: -; v_gene: TRBV27; d_gene: TRBD1; j_gene: TRBJ2-7; len: 14; CDR3aa: CASSSPTGTYEQYF; CDR3nt: TGTGCCAGCAGTTCCCCGACAGGGACCTACGAGCAGTACTTC
abundance: -; v_gene: TRBV7-2; d_gene: -; j_gene: TRBJ1-1; len: 15; CDR3aa: CASSLNGRGATEAFF; CDR3nt: TGTGCCAGCAGCCTCAACGGAAGGGGGGCCACTGAAGCTTTCTTT
abundance: -; v_gene: TRBV5-4; d_gene: -; j_gene: TRBJ2-2; len: 14; CDR3aa: CASSLRGAPSELFF; CDR3nt: TGTGCCAGCAGCTTGCGGGGCGCGCCATCGGAGCTGTTTTTT
abundance: once; v_gene: TRBV6-1; d_gene: -; j_gene: TRBJ2-3; len: 12; CDR3aa: CASSERDATQYF; CDR3nt: TGTGCCAGCAGTGAAAGGGACGCTACGCAGTATTTT
abundance: -; v_gene: TRBV15; d_gene: -; j_gene: TRBJ1-4; len: 14; CDR3aa: CATSRAGGLEKLFF; CDR3nt: TGTGCCACCAGCAGAGCTGGGGGCTTGGAAAAACTGTTTTTT
abundance: -; v_gene: TRBV28; d_gene: -; j_gene: TRBJ2-2; len: 14; CDR3aa: CASSSPSGAGELFF; CDR3nt: TGTGCCAGCAGCTCCCCCAGTGGGGCCGGGGAGCTGTTTTTT
abundance: -; v_gene: TRBV18; d_gene: TRBD1; j_gene: TRBJ1-4; len: 16; CDR3aa: CASSPGQGHFGEKLFF; CDR3nt: TGTGCCAGCTCACCAGGACAGGGACACTTTGGTGAAAAACTGTTTTTT
abundance: -; v_gene: TRBV28; d_gene: -; j_gene: TRBJ2-4; len: 15; CDR3aa: CASSSPQGYGNIQYF; CDR3nt: TGTGCCAGCAGTTCTCCTCAGGGTTACGGAAACATTCAGTACTTC
abundance: -; v_gene: TRBV30; d_gene: TRBD1; j_gene: TRBJ1-1; len: 12; CDR3aa: CAWSSGGTEAFF; CDR3nt: TGTGCCTGGAGTTCAGGGGGCACTGAAGCTTTCTTT
abundance: once; v_gene: TRBV4-1; d_gene: TRBD1; j_gene: TRBJ1-1; len: 16; CDR3aa: CASSLRQGPRGTEAFF; CDR3nt: TGCGCCAGCAGCCTAAGACAGGGACCGAGGGGGACTGAAGCTTTCTTT
abundance: -; v_gene: TRBV9; d_gene: TRBD2; j_gene: TRBJ2-3; len: 17; CDR3aa: CASSVSTSGGFVDTQYF; CDR3nt: TGTGCCAGCAGCGTATCAACTAGCGGGGGTTTTGTAGATACGCAGTATTTT
abundance: -; v_gene: TRBV20-1; d_gene: -; j_gene: TRBJ2-3; len: 14; CDR3aa: CSASLGRVTDTQYF; CDR3nt: TGCAGTGCTAGTCTAGGCAGGGTCACAGATACGCAGTATTTT
abundance: -; v_gene: TRBV29-1; d_gene: TRBD1; j_gene: TRBJ2-7; len: 13; CDR3aa: CSVRTGAVYEQYF; CDR3nt: TGCAGCGTCCGGACAGGGGCGGTGTACGAGCAGTACTTC
abundance: once; v_gene: TRBV7-7; d_gene: -; j_gene: TRBJ2-2; len: 13; CDR3aa: CASSPNRDGELFF; CDR3nt: TGTGCCAGCAGCCCCAACAGGGACGGGGAGCTGTTTTTT
abundance: -; v_gene: TRBV6-5; d_gene: -; j_gene: TRBJ1-1; len: 14; CDR3aa: CASSYSGVNTEAFF; CDR3nt: TGTGCCAGCAGTTACTCGGGCGTGAACACTGAAGCTTTCTTT
abundance: -; v_gene: TRBV27; d_gene: -; j_gene: TRBJ2-7; len: 13; CDR3aa: CASSLKITYEQYF; CDR3nt: TGTGCCAGCAGTTTAAAGATAACCTACGAGCAGTACTTC
abundance: -; v_gene: TRBV6-5; d_gene: -; j_gene: TRBJ1-2; len: 14; CDR3aa: CASSYVQGSYGYTF; CDR3nt: TGTGCCAGCAGTTACGTACAGGGTAGCTATGGCTACACCTTC
abundance: -; v_gene: TRBV24-1; d_gene: -; j_gene: TRBJ1-1; len: 13; CDR3aa: CATSWGGDTEAFF; CDR3nt: TGTGCCACCAGTTGGGGTGGGGACACTGAAGCTTTCTTT
abundance: -; v_gene: TRBV5-1; d_gene: TRBD2; j_gene: TRBJ2-5; len: 17; CDR3aa: CASSLISGGPSVGTQYF; CDR3nt: TGCGCCAGCAGCTTGATTAGCGGGGGGCCCTCCGTGGGAACCCAGTACTTC
abundance: -; v_gene: TRBV2; d_gene: -; j_gene: TRBJ2-7; len: 12; CDR3aa: CASTGDSSEQYF; CDR3nt: TGTGCCAGCACAGGGGACTCGAGCGAGCAGTACTTC